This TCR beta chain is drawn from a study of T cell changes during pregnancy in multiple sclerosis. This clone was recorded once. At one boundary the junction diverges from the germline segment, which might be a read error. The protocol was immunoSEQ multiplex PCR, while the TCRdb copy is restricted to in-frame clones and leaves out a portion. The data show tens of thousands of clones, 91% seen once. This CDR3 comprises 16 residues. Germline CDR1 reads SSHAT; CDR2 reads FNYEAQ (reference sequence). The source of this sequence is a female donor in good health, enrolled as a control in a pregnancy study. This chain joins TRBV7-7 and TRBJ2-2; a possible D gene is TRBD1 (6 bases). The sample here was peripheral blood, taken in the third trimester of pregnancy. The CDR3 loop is CASSFSRTENTGELFF. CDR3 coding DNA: TGTGCTAGCAGCTTTAGTAGGACAGAGAACACCGGGGAGCTGTTTTTT.